Listed here are 29 T cell receptor beta chains from one sample, sequenced in a study of early T cells in non-severe SARS-CoV-2 infection. In TCRdb, the 5' RACE reads were re-called with MiXCR into one record per CDR3 protein. The table has approximately 38,000 distinct CDR3 sequences, around 4.1% seen once. What was sequenced was whole blood. The receptors derive from an adult who was a healthcare worker with PCR-confirmed SARS-CoV-2 infection or an uninfected control (not recorded which).

This clonotype was seen at least ten times. V is TRBV12-3 or TRBV12-4 and J is TRBJ1-6, with 9 bases aligning to TRBD1. J was trimmed by 10 bases and V by 6 bases; bases with no gene match: 7. This CDR3 is built from 14 residues. The CDR3 nucleotides read TGTGCCAGCAGACAACAGGGGGCCCCCTCACCCCTCCACTTT. Its protein is CASRQQGAPSPLHF.

This clonotype was picked up many times. The chain couples TRBV7-9 to TRBJ2-1, with TRBD2 matching over 10 bases. The CDR3 loop spans 17 amino acids. Germline V CDR1 and CDR2: SEHNR, FQNEAQ (reference sequence). V trimming: 4 bases; J trimming: 8 bases; junction bases outside the gene matches: 14. This CDR3 is CASSSMKDSGRQDEQFF. The DNA for the CDR3 is TGTGCCAGCAGCTCGATGAAGGATAGCGGGAGGCAGGATGAGCAGTTCTTC.

At least ten counts were recorded for this clonotype. This rearrangement joins TRBV27 to TRBJ2-2; D possibly corresponds to TRBD1 (6 bases). CDR1 is MNHEY and CDR2 is SMNVEV in the germline V gene (reference sequence). V gave up 6 bases and J gave up 1 base, with 18 bases separating them. The CDR3 has 17 amino acids. The CDR3 spells CASSRNSDRRNTGELFF. CDR3 bases: TGTGCCAGCAGCCGCAATTCTGACAGGCGGAACACCGGGGAGCTGTTTTTT.

In its sample, this clonotype was seen many times. The chain joins TRBV20-1 to TRBJ2-3; 9 bases match TRBD2. The CDR3 runs 14 residues. The germline gives CDR1 DFQATT, CDR2 SNEGSKA (reference sequence). V was clipped by 2 bases and J by 1 base; unmatched bases: 1. CDR3 in DNA: TGCAGTGCTAGACGGACTAGCGGCACAGATACGCAGTATTTT. This codes for CSARRTSGTDTQYF.

V gene TRBV7-9 combines with J gene TRBJ2-2, with 7 bases lining up with TRBD1. V lost 7 bases and J lost 2; bases outside the gene matches: 4. The CDR3 loop spans 14 amino acids. Looked up from germline, CDR1 is SEHNR and CDR2 is FQNEAQ (reference sequence). CDR3 DNA sequence: TGTGCCAGCATAGACAGGGTTAACACCGGGGAGCTGTTTTTT. Its translation: CASIDRVNTGELFF.

Ten or more counts support this clonotype. The rearrangement links TRBV12-3 or TRBV12-4 to TRBJ2-3; D assignment may be TRBD1 or TRBD2 (7 bases each). V was pared by 6 bases and J by 3 bases, with 16 bases between. CDR3 length: 15 amino acids. The CDR3, as DNA: TGTGCCAGCAGGGGTTACAGGGGAGGGACAGATACGCAGTATTTT. Translating gives CASRGYRGGTDTQYF.

In this sample, this clonotype turned up many times. The V and J genes are TRBV7-9 and TRBJ1-4, with TRBD1 as a possible D gene (5 bases). The CDR3 runs to 16 residues. Germline V gene sequence: CDR1 SEHNR, CDR2 FQNEAQ (reference sequence). V was cut by 6 bases and J by 4 bases, with 18 bases left in between. The CDR3 loop is CASREITGGHNEKLFF. The CDR3 DNA reads TGTGCCAGCAGGGAAATAACAGGAGGCCATAATGAAAAACTGTTTTTT.

This clonotype was recorded once. A much larger clone is a single base away; this may be a read error. The chain recombines TRBV10-3 with TRBJ1-1; 9 nucleotides align to TRBD1. The J segment lost 4 bases and the V segment lost 4 bases, leaving 10 bases of the junction unmatched. CDR1 is ENHRY and CDR2 is SYGVKD in the germline V gene. This CDR3 comprises 16 residues. The CDR3 reads CAISGGQGRGITEAFF. The CDR3 bases are TGTGCCATCAGTGGAGGACAGGGGCGCGGGATCACTGAAGCTTTCTTT.

This clonotype was seen repeatedly, ten times or more. V gene TRBV7-2 combines with J gene TRBJ2-5, with 8 bases matching TRBD2. Germline CDR1 is SGHTA and CDR2 is FQGNSA. V was clipped by 1 base and J by 2 bases; unmatched bases: 3. The CDR3 runs to 15 residues. CDR3 loop: CASSLVAGGQETQYF. CDR3 nucleotides: TGTGCCAGCAGCTTAGTTGCGGGGGGTCAAGAGACCCAGTACTTC.

This clonotype has a count of ten or more. The chain couples TRBV27 to TRBJ2-7; tentatively, D is TRBD1 (9 bases). The CDR3 is 16 amino acids. CDR1 is MNHEY and CDR2 is SMNVEV in the germline V gene (reference sequence). V lost 6 bases, J lost 3 bases, and 21 bases lay in between. CDR3 DNA: TGTGCCAGCAGCAGGACAGGGGCACTAGCGGTCTACGAGCAGTACTTC. Protein: CASSRTGALAVYEQYF.

This clonotype was detected ten times or more. This chain connects TRBV12-3 or TRBV12-4 to TRBJ1-1, with TRBD1 as a possible D gene (5 bases). Trimming removed 1 base from V and 5 bases from J, with 11 bases in between. This CDR3 has 14 residues. Here the CDR3 DNA reads TGTGCCAGCAGTTTAGTCTCAGGGCGAACTGAAGCTTTCTTT. Translation gives CASSLVSGRTEAFF.

At least ten counts were recorded for this clonotype. The J gene is TRBJ2-7, the V gene TRBV7-2; 9 positions agree with TRBD1. This CDR3 spans 15 amino acids. Germline CDR1 reads SGHTA; CDR2 reads FQGNSA. The J segment lost 6 bases and the V segment lost 6 bases, leaving 12 bases of the junction unmatched. CDR3 amino acids: CASSRPDRGLSEQYF. The DNA of the CDR3 is TGTGCCAGCAGTCGCCCGGACAGGGGTTTGAGCGAGCAGTACTTC. Looking up the rest from reference TRBV7-2 and TRBJ2-7 gives the full variable domain: GAGVSQSPSNKVTEKGKDVELRCDPISGHTALYWYRQSLGQGLEFLIYFQGNSAPDKSGLPSDRFSAERTGGSVSTLTIQRTQQEDSAVYLCASSRPDRGLSEQYFGPGTRLTVT.

V gene TRBV19 combines with J gene TRBJ2-7; no reliable D call. Trimming left V 11 bases short and J 3 bases short, with 14 bases between. This CDR3 region has 12 residues. Germline V CDR1 and CDR2: LNHDA, SQIVND (reference sequence). The CDR3 DNA follows: TGTGCCCTCCTGCAAGGATTCTACGAGCAGTACTTC. Protein sequence: CALLQGFYEQYF.

The table lists this clonotype with many counts. The gene calls are TRBV29-1 and TRBJ2-6; 9 nucleotides match TRBD2. The CDR3 contains 21 residues. Germline CDR1 is SQVTM and CDR2 is ANQGSEA. The J segment lost 1 base and the V segment lost 1 base, leaving 17 bases of the junction unmatched. CDR3 residues: CSVEGFGIAGEGPSGANVLTF. The CDR3, as DNA: TGCAGCGTTGAAGGTTTCGGGATAGCGGGAGAAGGGCCTTCTGGGGCCAACGTCCTGACTTTC.

There are many counts of this clonotype. The junction departs from germline at one end; a sequencing error may be responsible. The J gene is TRBJ1-1, the V gene TRBV19; possibly TRBD1 for D (5 bases). This CDR3 spans 13 amino acids. The germline gives CDR1 LNHDA, CDR2 SQIVND (reference sequence). The CDR3 protein is CASSRGYGTGAFF. CDR3 DNA: TGTGCCAGTAGTAGGGGTTACGGGACTGGAGCTTTCTTT. The whole variable domain, filled in from reference TRBV19 and TRBJ1-1, reads DGGITQSPKYLFRKEGQNVTLSCEQNLNHDAMYWYRQDPGQGLRLIYYSQIVNDFQKGDIAEGYSVSREKKESFPLTVTSAQKNPTAFYLCASSRGYGTGAFFGQGTRLTVV.

This sequence joins TRBV7-2 and TRBJ2-3, with 7 bases lining up with TRBD2. V gave up 1 base and J gave up 2 bases; unmatched junction bases: 9. This CDR3 has 17 amino acids. The germline CDR1 and CDR2 sequences are SGHTA and FQGNSA. This CDR3 is CASSLDPPSGSTDTQYF. CDR3 in DNA: TGTGCCAGCAGCTTAGATCCGCCTAGCGGCTCCACAGATACGCAGTATTTT.

Ten or more counts support this clonotype. One end of the junction varies from germline; a read error may be responsible. The chain joins TRBV7-6 to TRBJ1-2; TRBD1 matches at 7 bases. The V gene's germline CDR1 is SGHVS and CDR2 FNYEAQ. The CDR3 covers 15 residues. DNA for the CDR3: TGTGCCAGCAGCTTAGCGCCCTTGGACAGGCCCATTCCAGCCTTC. Protein sequence: CASSLAPLDRPIPAF.

This clonotype was recorded many times. The rearrangement joins TRBV20-1 to TRBJ2-5; D possibly matches TRBD1 or TRBD2 (5 bases each). Germline V gene lookup returns CDR1 DFQATT and CDR2 SNEGSKA (reference sequence). V lost 6 bases and J lost 5, with 19 bases in between. The CDR3 is 14 residues long. The CDR3 nucleotides read TGCAGTGCCACTTTTGGGGCCCCGGGGGAGACCCAGTACTTC. It translates to CSATFGAPGETQYF.

In this sample, this clonotype is medium-sized. The chain joins TRBV20-1 to TRBJ1-5; perhaps TRBD1 as D (6 bases). The germline V and J ends were trimmed by 3 bases and 4 bases, with 10 bases remaining between them. Germline CDR1 DFQATT, CDR2 SNEGSKA (reference sequence). The CDR3 has 13 amino acids. CDR3 DNA: TGCAGTGCTAGTACAGGGCGGAATCAGCCCCAGCATTTT. Encoded protein: CSASTGRNQPQHF.

This clonotype was seen only a few times. This rearrangement joins TRBV18 to TRBJ2-7, with 15 bases that match TRBD2. The CDR3 is made up of 18 amino acids. Germline lookup yields CDR1 KGHSH and CDR2 LQKENI. J was trimmed by 2 bases and V by 3 bases; bases with no gene match: 8. CDR3 protein: CASSPRTSGGAPPYEQYF. For the CDR3, the DNA is TGTGCCAGCTCACCCCGGACTAGCGGGGGGGCACCCCCCTACGAGCAGTACTTC.

Many counts were recorded for this clonotype. The chain links TRBV14 to TRBJ2-1; 10 bases align to TRBD2. The J segment lost 8 bases and the V segment lost 1 base, leaving 8 bases of the junction unmatched. This CDR3 is 16 amino acids long. Germline V gives CDR1 SGHDN, CDR2 FVKESK. CDR3 bases: TGTGCCAGCAGCCAAGCGGGGCTAGCGGGAGTTTATGAGCAGTTCTTC. It encodes CASSQAGLAGVYEQFF.

This clonotype occurred many times. The V and J genes are TRBV11-2 and TRBJ2-1, with D possibly being TRBD1 (6 bases). Per the germline V gene, CDR1 is SGHAT and CDR2 is FQNNGV. Trimming removed 5 bases at V and 3 bases at J, with 17 bases between. The CDR3 sequence is 16 residues long. CDR3 sequence (DNA): TGTGCCAGCAGCCCCCTGGGGGCGTCGAACTACAATGAGCAGTTCTTC. It translates to CASSPLGASNYNEQFF.

In this sample, this clonotype turned up many times. The chain uses TRBV9 and TRBJ2-7; D gene ambiguous. CDR3 length: 13 amino acids. V was clipped by 3 bases and J by 0 bases, with 7 bases between them. Germline V lookup: CDR1 SGDLS, CDR2 YYNGEE. The CDR3 sequence is CASSGRYSYEQYF. The CDR3 DNA reads TGTGCCAGCAGCGGCAGGTACTCCTACGAGCAGTACTTC.

This clonotype was seen at least ten times. J is TRBJ2-7 and V is TRBV10-2; 8 bases line up with TRBD2. The CDR3 runs to 17 residues. The J segment lost 5 bases and the V segment lost 6 bases, leaving 18 bases of the junction unmatched. Germline lookup yields CDR1 WSHSY and CDR2 SAAADI. The CDR3 spells CASRRLSGGRPWDEQYF. CDR3 sequence (DNA): TGCGCCAGCAGGAGGTTGTCAGGCGGGAGGCCTTGGGACGAGCAGTACTTC.

This clonotype was detected many times. The J gene is TRBJ2-1, the V gene TRBV18, with no clear D. V gave up 2 bases and J gave up 0 bases, with 8 bases separating them. The germline V gene has CDR1 KGHSH and CDR2 LQKENI. The CDR3 covers 15 residues. The CDR3 region is CASSPLQSSYNEQFF. The DNA for the CDR3 is TGTGCCAGCTCACCATTACAGAGCTCCTACAATGAGCAGTTCTTC.

Many counts were recorded for this clonotype. V and J are TRBV5-5 and TRBJ1-2; the D is unclear. The CDR3 loop spans 11 amino acids. Germline values: CDR1 SGHKS, CDR2 YYEKEE (reference sequence). Trimming removed 0 bases at V and 4 bases at J, with 1 base between. The CDR3 bases are TGTGCCAGCAGCTTGGCCTATGGCTACACCTTC. Its protein is CASSLAYGYTF.

This clonotype was counted between two and nine times. The V call is TRBV29-1, the J call TRBJ2-3; 9 positions match TRBD1. The CDR3 length is 14 residues. Germline lookup yields CDR1 SQVTM and CDR2 ANQGSEA. The ends lost 6 bases at V and 4 bases at J; junction bases unmatched: 8. This CDR3 is CSVQDRGMADTQYF. The CDR3 nucleotides are TGCAGCGTCCAAGACAGGGGGATGGCAGATACGCAGTATTTT.

This clonotype was seen a few times. V usage is TRBV5-1 and J usage is TRBJ2-3; D is uncertain. Per germline, CDR1 SGHRS and CDR2 YFSETQ. The CDR3 is 14 amino acids. V lost 6 bases and J 1 base, leaving 12 bases between the germline ends. This CDR3 is CASNPLGGTDTQYF. In DNA, the CDR3 is TGCGCCAGCAACCCTCTCGGTGGCACAGATACGCAGTATTTT.

This clonotype has a count of ten or more. The gene calls are TRBV28 and TRBJ2-7; D gene unclear. The germline V gene has CDR1 MDHEN and CDR2 SYDVKM. V lost 3 bases, J lost 1 base, and 10 bases lay in between. The CDR3 extends over 14 amino acids. The CDR3: CASSFGGTSYEQYF. In DNA form, the CDR3 reads TGTGCCAGCAGTTTCGGCGGAACATCCTACGAGCAGTACTTC. The full variable domain, rest sourced from reference TRBV28 and TRBJ2-7, is DVKVTQSSRYLVKRTGEKVFLECVQDMDHENMFWYRQDPGLGLRLIYFSYDVKMKEKGDIPEGYSVSREKKERFSLILESASTNQTSMYLCASSFGGTSYEQYFGPGTRLTVT.